This T cell receptor beta chain was recorded in a study of shared clonotypes between healthy human individuals. There are a few counts of this clone. The target antigen is unknown. Per sorted-subset replicate PCR, input was 200 to 250 ng DNA, representing about 30,000 T cell genomes. The repertoire was sequenced with immunoSEQ multiplex PCR; TCRdb's copy has only in-frame clones and lacks some. Of roughly 640,000 clones in the sample, roughly 97% were seen once. Study observations and caveats: Compared with memory subsets, naive subsets generally had larger estimated richness.

This CDR3 contains 14 residues. Deletions cut 3 bases from V and 0 bases from J, with 9 bases between. Germline lookup yields CDR1 SNHLY and CDR2 FYNNEI. This chain connects TRBV2 to TRBJ2-7; no reliable D call. This receptor was identified in a woman aged 30 to 39 in good health. The sample consisted of naive CD4+ T cells sorted from blood. Subset here: CD45RA+ positively selected. The CDR3 DNA reads TGTGCCAGCAGTGACAGAAGAAGCTCCTACGAGCAGTACTTC. This sequence encodes CASSDRRSSYEQYF.